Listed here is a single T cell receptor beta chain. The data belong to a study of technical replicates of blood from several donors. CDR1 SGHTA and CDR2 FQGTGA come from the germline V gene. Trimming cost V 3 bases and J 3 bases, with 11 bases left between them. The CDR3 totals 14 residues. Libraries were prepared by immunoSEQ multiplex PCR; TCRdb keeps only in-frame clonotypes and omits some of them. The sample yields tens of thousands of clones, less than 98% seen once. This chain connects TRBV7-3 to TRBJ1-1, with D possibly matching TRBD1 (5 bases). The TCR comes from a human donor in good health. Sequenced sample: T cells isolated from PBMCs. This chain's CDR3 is CASSLRRGDTEAFF. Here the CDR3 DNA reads TGTGCCAGCAGCTTGAGACGGGGGGACACTGAAGCTTTCTTT.